The T cell receptor (beta chain) described here comes from a study of memory CD4+ T cells and cytomegalovirus serostatus. Across the study: Of the healthy Belgian adults, several were CMV seropositive and around 22 seronegative.

V was cut by 5 bases and J by 7 bases, with 18 bases left in between. Per the germline V gene, CDR1 is MDHEN and CDR2 is SYDVKM. CDR3 size: 15 residues. The data were produced by immunoSEQ multiplex PCR, yet TCRdb's version contains in-frame clones alone and is incomplete. There are tens of thousands of clones in the sample; over 65% occur only once, and 2% to 3% lies in the top ten. Single viable CD3+CD4+CD8-CD45RO+ cells were sorted as the memory CD4+ T cells. Sequenced: memory CD4+ T cells from blood. The rearrangement uses TRBV28 and TRBJ1-5; no reliable D call. This TCR was recovered from an adult in good health and CMV-seropositive. The CDR3 DNA sequence: TGTGCCAGCAGTGACCGATCCGGTTTGGGCCAGCCCCAGCATTTT. Encoded protein: CASSDRSGLGQPQHF.